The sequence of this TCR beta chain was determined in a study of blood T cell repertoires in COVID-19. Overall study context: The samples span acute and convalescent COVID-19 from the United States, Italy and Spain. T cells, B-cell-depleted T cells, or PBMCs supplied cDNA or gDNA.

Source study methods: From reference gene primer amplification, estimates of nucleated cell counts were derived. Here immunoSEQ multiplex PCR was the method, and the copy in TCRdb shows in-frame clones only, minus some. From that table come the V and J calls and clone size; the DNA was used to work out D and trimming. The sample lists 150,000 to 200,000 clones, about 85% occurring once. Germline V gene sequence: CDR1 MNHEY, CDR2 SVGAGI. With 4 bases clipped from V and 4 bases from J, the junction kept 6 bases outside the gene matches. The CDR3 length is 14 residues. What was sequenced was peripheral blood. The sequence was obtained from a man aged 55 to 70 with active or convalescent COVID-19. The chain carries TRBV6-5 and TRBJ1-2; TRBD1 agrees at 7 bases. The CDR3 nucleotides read TGTGCCAGCAGTTTAAGCCGGGACAGCTATGGCTACACCTTC. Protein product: CASSLSRDSYGYTF.